The text below deals with one TCR beta chain. Its antigen remains unknown. Sequencing used immunoSEQ multiplex PCR; TCRdb keeps in-frame clones, though not all of them. The profile shows roughly 11,000 clones, about 83% of them singletons. This sample is part of a study of T cells in localized non-small cell lung cancer. Findings and caveats of the study: Without multi-region sequencing, intratumor heterogeneity could not be excluded. Median detection of top 100 tumor clones in adjacent lung was 57 clones.

The TCR was taken from a male donor aged 60 or over with stage I lung adenocarcinoma. Specimen: peripheral blood, collected before any cancer treatment.

CDR3 coding DNA: TGTGCCAGCAGCCCCTACAGCTATGGCTACACCTTC. Its translation: CASSPYSYGYTF. V is TRBV9 and J is TRBJ1-2; the D is unclear. The V end was cut by 4 bases, the J end by 4 bases, with 8 bases between. The germline CDR1 and CDR2 sequences are SGDLS and YYNGEE. This CDR3 spans 12 amino acids. The variable domain in full, completed from reference TRBV9 and TRBJ1-2, reads DSGVTQTPKHLITATGQRVTLRCSPRSGDLSVYWYQQSLDQGLQFLIQYYNGEERAKGNILERFSAQQFPDLHSELNLSSLELGDSALYFCASSPYSYGYTFGSGTRLTVV.